The clone carrying this T cell receptor (beta chain) occurred many times. Unique molecular identifiers were incorporated into the prepared TCRbeta library. One entry per CDR3 protein results from TCRdb running MiXCR on the PCR reads. The table lists over 150,000 distinct CDR3 sequences, 6.3% of them singletons, with roughly 4.5% in the top ten. This sample was taken from a study of T-cell reconstitution after alpha-beta-depleted transplantation in children. The germline gives CDR1 SGHTA, CDR2 FQGNSA. This CDR3 contains 15 residues. The V and J ends lost 3 bases and 6 bases respectively, with 16 bases between them.

The rearrangement links TRBV7-2 to TRBJ2-3; D call uncertain. The specimen comprised PBMCs, sampled before TCRalphabeta/CD19-depleted stem cell transplant. This clonotype was sampled from a girl under two years old with combined immunodeficiency, due to receive a stem cell transplant. The CDR3 DNA is TGTGCCAGCAGCTTGAGACGAGCCCCCTGGGATACGCAGTATTTT. Protein sequence: CASSLRRAPWDTQYF.